These 20 T cell receptor beta chains were all obtained from the same sample, sequenced in a study of T cell repertoires in cytomegalovirus infection. These receptors lack a known antigen. Using its own MiXCR run on the reads, TCRdb lists one record per CDR3 protein. The table includes 95,000 to 150,000 distinct CDR3 sequences, about 31% detected once. The sample was CD8+ T cells from cultured PBMCs, taken from culture after CMV antigen stimulation. These receptors were taken from a human donor in good health (CMV status not recorded). Some clones in this sample may be carry-over from other donors' samples.

The chain recombines TRBV11-2 with TRBJ1-4; D gene uncertain. Germline CDR1 SGHAT, CDR2 FQNNGV. The length of the CDR3 is 14 residues. Trimming cost V 1 base and J 4 bases, with 7 bases left between them. The DNA of the CDR3 is TGTGCCAGCAGCTTAGCCGGAGTTAATGAAAAACTGTTTTTT. This translates into CASSLAGVNEKLFF.

V and J are TRBV19 and TRBJ2-7; 11 bases line up with TRBD1. With 4 bases clipped from V and 7 bases from J, the junction kept 9 bases outside the gene matches. Germline loops: CDR1 LNHDA, CDR2 SQIVND (reference sequence). This CDR3 contains 15 residues. The CDR3 protein is CASSTLGQGAEEQYF. The CDR3, as DNA: TGTGCCAGTAGTACGCTCGGACAGGGGGCCGAGGAGCAGTACTTC. Drawing the rest from reference TRBV19 and TRBJ2-7, the complete variable domain is DGGITQSPKYLFRKEGQNVTLSCEQNLNHDAMYWYRQDPGQGLRLIYYSQIVNDFQKGDIAEGYSVSREKKESFPLTVTSAQKNPTAFYLCASSTLGQGAEEQYFGPGTRLTVT.

The chain couples TRBV7-6 to TRBJ1-1; no reliable D call. The V end lost 5 bases, the J end lost 2 bases, and 9 bases lay between the germline ends. The CDR3 totals 13 residues. Germline CDR1 is SGHVS and CDR2 is FNYEAQ. The DNA for the CDR3 is TGTGCCAGCAGCCGAGGGATAAACACTGAAGCTTTCTTT. It is translated as CASSRGINTEAFF.

This clonotype has just a few counts. The rearrangement uses TRBV2 and TRBJ1-5, with 7 positions matching TRBD1. V trimming: 3 bases; J trimming: 9 bases; junction bases outside the gene matches: 8. The CDR3 runs 14 residues. Looked up from germline, CDR1 is SNHLY and CDR2 is FYNNEI. This CDR3 is CASSDARGGLPQHF. The CDR3 region has the DNA TGTGCCAGCAGTGATGCCAGGGGGGGATTGCCCCAGCATTTT.

V usage is TRBV5-4 and J usage is TRBJ1-1, with D possibly being TRBD1 (5 bases). The CDR3 runs to 13 residues. Trimming stripped 0 bases from V and 5 bases from J, with 8 bases between. The germline V gene has CDR1 SGHNT and CDR2 YYREEE (reference sequence). The CDR3 reads CASSLGYRTEAFF. CDR3 nucleotides: TGTGCCAGCAGCTTGGGGTACAGGACTGAAGCTTTCTTT.

V usage is TRBV28 and J usage is TRBJ1-5; 8 bases fit TRBD1. The V gene end was trimmed by 6 bases and the J gene end by 5 bases; junction bases not matched to a gene: 9. This CDR3 region has 15 residues. Germline loops: CDR1 MDHEN, CDR2 SYDVKM. The CDR3 DNA is TGTGCCAGCAGGACGGACAGGGTAGGGCATCAGCCCCAGCATTTT. Its translation is CASRTDRVGHQPQHF. Together with reference TRBV28 and TRBJ1-5, the CDR3 gives the full variable domain: DVKVTQSSRYLVKRTGEKVFLECVQDMDHENMFWYRQDPGLGLRLIYFSYDVKMKEKGDIPEGYSVSREKKERFSLILESASTNQTSMYLCASRTDRVGHQPQHFGDGTRLSIL.

This clonotype was counted once. V is TRBV5-1 and J is TRBJ2-2; 9 nucleotides align to TRBD1. Germline V gives CDR1 SGHRS, CDR2 YFSETQ. This CDR3 comprises 14 residues. V shed 4 bases, J shed 5 bases, and the junction held 3 bases outside the gene matches. The CDR3 nucleotides are TGCGCCAGCAGCCTTGACAGGGGGACCGGGGAGCTGTTTTTT. It codes for CASSLDRGTGELFF. Complete variable domain (other parts from reference TRBV5-1 and TRBJ2-2): KAGVTQTPRYLIKTRGQQVTLSCSPISGHRSVSWYQQTPGQGLQFLFEYFSETQRNKGNFPGRFSGRQFSNSRSEMNVSTLELGDSALYLCASSLDRGTGELFFGEGSRLTVL.

This clonotype appeared many times. This rearrangement joins TRBV7-8 to TRBJ2-1; maybe TRBD2 (6 bases). V shed 5 bases and J shed 12 bases, with 29 bases lying between them. The CDR3 has 17 amino acids. Germline V gene data show CDR1 as SGHVS and CDR2 as FQNEAQ. The CDR3 sequence: CASSLDARRRGYKVQFF. The DNA of the CDR3 is TGTGCCAGCAGCCTTGACGCCCGACGACGGGGGTATAAGGTGCAGTTCTTC.

V gene TRBV7-9 combines with J gene TRBJ2-3; TRBD1 agrees at 7 bases. V lost 4 bases and J lost 2; bases outside the gene matches: 6. The CDR3 consists of 15 residues. Looked up from germline, CDR1 is SEHNR and CDR2 is FQNEAQ (reference sequence). CDR3 residues: CASSSRDSHTDTQYF. DNA for the CDR3: TGTGCCAGCAGCTCCCGGGACAGCCACACAGATACGCAGTATTTT. Full variable domain (rest looked up from reference TRBV7-9 and TRBJ2-3): DTGVSQNPRHKITKRGQNVTFRCDPISEHNRLYWYRQTLGQGPEFLTYFQNEAQLEKSRLLSDRFSAERPKGSFSTLEIQRTEQGDSAMYLCASSSRDSHTDTQYFGPGTRLTVL.

The chain combines TRBV4-2 with TRBJ2-1; maybe TRBD2 (6 bases). The CDR3 loop spans 12 amino acids. V was trimmed by 7 bases and J by 5 bases, leaving 9 bases between them. CDR1 is LGHNA and CDR2 is YNFKEQ in the germline V gene. CDR3: CASTRGNNEQFF. The CDR3 nucleotides are TGTGCCAGCACCCGGGGGAACAATGAGCAGTTCTTC.

The rearrangement joins TRBV28 to TRBJ1-5; 10 bases line up with TRBD1. This CDR3 contains 15 residues. V lost 4 bases, J lost 4 bases, and 4 bases stayed unmatched. Germline CDR1 reads MDHEN; CDR2 reads SYDVKM. The CDR3 protein is CASSYGTGANQPQHF. As DNA, the CDR3 is TGTGCCAGCAGTTACGGGACAGGGGCAAATCAGCCCCAGCATTTT. Variable domain in full (rest from reference TRBV28 and TRBJ1-5): DVKVTQSSRYLVKRTGEKVFLECVQDMDHENMFWYRQDPGLGLRLIYFSYDVKMKEKGDIPEGYSVSREKKERFSLILESASTNQTSMYLCASSYGTGANQPQHFGDGTRLSIL.

This clonotype was counted only a few times. V and J are TRBV6-1 and TRBJ2-7, with D possibly being TRBD2 (5 bases). This CDR3 is 16 amino acids long. The V end lost 9 bases, the J end lost 0 bases, and 21 bases lay between the germline ends. The germline V gene has CDR1 MNHNS and CDR2 SASEGT. CDR3 nucleotide sequence: TGTGCCAGTCTGACGGGAACGACCGGGATCTCCTACGAGCAGTACTTC. This translates into CASLTGTTGISYEQYF.

This clonotype showed up just a few times. The genes are TRBV12-3 or TRBV12-4 and TRBJ2-7, with a possible D match to TRBD1 (6 bases). The CDR3 totals 11 residues. Trimming took 5 bases from V and 6 from J, leaving 8 bases between them. CDR3 region: CASSGDTEQYF. CDR3 coding DNA: TGTGCCAGCAGTGGGGACACCGAGCAGTACTTC.

This clonotype was observed a few times. The rearrangement joins TRBV12-3 or TRBV12-4 to TRBJ2-3; 9 bases line up with TRBD2. V lost 6 bases to trimming and J lost 1 base; unmatched junction nucleotides: 2. This CDR3 is 14 amino acids long. CDR3 in DNA: TGTGCCAGCAGACCTAGCGGGGGCACAGATACGCAGTATTTT. Translating it yields CASRPSGGTDTQYF.

This clonotype appeared many times. The CDR3: CASSLAGESYNEQFF. In DNA form, the CDR3 reads TGTGCCAGCAGCCTAGCGGGGGAGTCCTACAATGAGCAGTTCTTC. This chain links TRBV12-3 or TRBV12-4 with TRBJ2-1, with 10 positions matching TRBD2. CDR3 length: 15 residues. V gave up 6 bases and J gave up 1 base; unmatched junction bases: 3.

The chain joins TRBV7-9 to TRBJ2-2; 10 bases are shared with TRBD1. Germline V lookup: CDR1 SEHNR, CDR2 FQNEAQ (reference sequence). V lost 5 bases to trimming and J lost 4 bases; unmatched junction nucleotides: 7. This CDR3 is 16 amino acids long. The CDR3 loop reads CASSPTGGMGTGELFF. DNA of the CDR3: TGTGCCAGCAGCCCGACAGGGGGCATGGGCACCGGGGAGCTGTTTTTT. The full variable domain, rest sourced from reference TRBV7-9 and TRBJ2-2, is DTGVSQNPRHKITKRGQNVTFRCDPISEHNRLYWYRQTLGQGPEFLTYFQNEAQLEKSRLLSDRFSAERPKGSFSTLEIQRTEQGDSAMYLCASSPTGGMGTGELFFGEGSRLTVL.

This clonotype was seen a handful of times. This rearrangement joins TRBV6-1 to TRBJ1-6, with D hard to call. With 5 bases removed from V and 0 bases from J, the gap between germline ends came to 14 bases. The CDR3 covers 17 residues. Germline V gives CDR1 MNHNS, CDR2 SASEGT. CDR3 nucleotides: TGTGCCAGCAGTAGACAAGGGTCAAGCTCCTATAATTCACCCCTCCACTTT. Translating it yields CASSRQGSSSYNSPLHF.

Note on this clonotype: The junction differs from germline at one of its ends, possibly a read error. The chain employs TRBV7-9 and TRBJ1-2, with TRBD1 identical over 7 bases. This CDR3 region has 12 residues. CDR1 is SEHNR and CDR2 is FQNEAQ in the germline V gene (reference sequence). The CDR3 reads CASSSRNWDSVF. The CDR3 DNA reads TGTGCCAGCAGCTCGAGGAATTGGGACAGCGTCTTC.

This chain connects TRBV20-1 to TRBJ1-6; 10 nucleotides line up with TRBD1. The CDR3 contains 14 residues. With V trimmed by 3 bases and J by 8 bases, 4 bases remained unmatched. Germline CDR1 and CDR2: DFQATT and SNEGSKA (reference sequence). The chain's CDR3 is CSARTGTGDSPLHF. Written as DNA, the CDR3 is TGCAGTGCTAGGACCGGGACAGGGGATTCACCCCTCCACTTT.

The chain is built from TRBV19 and TRBJ1-1; 7 bases align to TRBD1. After removal of 3 bases from V and 0 bases from J, the junction contained 7 bases not matched to a gene. Per the germline V gene, CDR1 is LNHDA and CDR2 is SQIVND (reference sequence). CDR3 length: 16 residues. CDR3 DNA sequence: TGTGCCAGTAGTATTTGGAACAGGGGTTTGAACACTGAAGCTTTCTTT. Its protein product is CASSIWNRGLNTEAFF.